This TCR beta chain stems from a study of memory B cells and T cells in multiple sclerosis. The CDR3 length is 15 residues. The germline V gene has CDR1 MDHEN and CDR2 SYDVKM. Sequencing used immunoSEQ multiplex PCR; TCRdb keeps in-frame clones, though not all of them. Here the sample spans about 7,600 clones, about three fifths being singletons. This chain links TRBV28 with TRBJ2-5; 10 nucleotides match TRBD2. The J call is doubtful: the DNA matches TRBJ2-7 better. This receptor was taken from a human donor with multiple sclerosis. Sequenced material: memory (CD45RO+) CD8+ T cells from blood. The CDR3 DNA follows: TGTGCCAGCCAGGCACAGCGGGAGGGCCTCGACGAGCAGTACTTC. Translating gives CASQAQREGLDEQYF.